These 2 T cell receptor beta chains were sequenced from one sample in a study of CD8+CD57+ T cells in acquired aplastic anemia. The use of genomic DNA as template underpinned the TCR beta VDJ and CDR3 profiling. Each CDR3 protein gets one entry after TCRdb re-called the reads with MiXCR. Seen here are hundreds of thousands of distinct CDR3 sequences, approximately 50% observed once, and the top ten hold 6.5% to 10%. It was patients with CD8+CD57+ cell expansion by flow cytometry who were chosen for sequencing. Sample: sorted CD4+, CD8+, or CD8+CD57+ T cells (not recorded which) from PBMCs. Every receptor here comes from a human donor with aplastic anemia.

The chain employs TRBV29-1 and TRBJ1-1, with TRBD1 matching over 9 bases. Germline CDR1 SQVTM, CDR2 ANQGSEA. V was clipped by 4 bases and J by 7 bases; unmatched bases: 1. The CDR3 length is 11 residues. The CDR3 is CSVGQGVEAFF. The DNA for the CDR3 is TGCAGCGTTGGACAGGGGGTTGAAGCTTTCTTT.

CDR3 residues: CASRGANVLTF. CDR3 bases: TGCGCCAGTCGTGGGGCCAACGTCCTGACTTTC. The J gene is TRBJ2-6, the V gene TRBV4-1, with D hard to call. Germline V lookup: CDR1 MGHRA, CDR2 YSYEKL. The CDR3 sequence is 11 residues long. V was shortened by 9 bases and J by 3 bases, with 3 bases between the two germline ends.